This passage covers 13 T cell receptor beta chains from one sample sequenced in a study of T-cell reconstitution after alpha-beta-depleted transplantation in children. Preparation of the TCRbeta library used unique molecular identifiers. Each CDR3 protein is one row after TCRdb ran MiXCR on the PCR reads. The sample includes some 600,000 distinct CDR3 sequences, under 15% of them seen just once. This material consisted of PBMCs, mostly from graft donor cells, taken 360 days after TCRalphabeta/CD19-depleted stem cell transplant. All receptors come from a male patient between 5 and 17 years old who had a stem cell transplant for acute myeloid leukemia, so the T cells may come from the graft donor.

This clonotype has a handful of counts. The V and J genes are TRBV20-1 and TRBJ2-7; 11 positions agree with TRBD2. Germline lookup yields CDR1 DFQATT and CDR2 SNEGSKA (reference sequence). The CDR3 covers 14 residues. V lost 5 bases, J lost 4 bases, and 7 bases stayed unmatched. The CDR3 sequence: CSALRTSGLYEQYF. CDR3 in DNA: TGCAGTGCTCTGAGGACTAGCGGGTTGTACGAGCAGTACTTC.

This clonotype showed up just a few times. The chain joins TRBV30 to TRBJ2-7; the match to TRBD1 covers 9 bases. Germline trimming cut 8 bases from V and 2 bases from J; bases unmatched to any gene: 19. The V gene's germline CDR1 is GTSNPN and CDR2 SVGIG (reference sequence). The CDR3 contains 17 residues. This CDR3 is CAGKTGTGPIFPYEQYF. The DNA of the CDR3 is TGTGCCGGAAAAACCGGGACAGGGCCCATATTCCCCTACGAGCAGTACTTC.

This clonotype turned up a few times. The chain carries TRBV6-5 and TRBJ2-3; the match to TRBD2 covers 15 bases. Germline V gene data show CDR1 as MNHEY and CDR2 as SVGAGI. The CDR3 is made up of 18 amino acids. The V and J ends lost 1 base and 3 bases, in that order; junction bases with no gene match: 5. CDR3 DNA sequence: TGTGCCAGCAGTTACTACTTAGGGACTAGCGGGAGGACAGATACGCAGTATTTT. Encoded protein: CASSYYLGTSGRTDTQYF.

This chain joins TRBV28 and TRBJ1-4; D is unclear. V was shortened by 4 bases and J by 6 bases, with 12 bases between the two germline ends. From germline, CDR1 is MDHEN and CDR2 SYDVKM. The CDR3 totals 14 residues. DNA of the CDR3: TGTGCCAGCAGTTGGTGGGAGGAGGATGAAAAACTGTTTTTT. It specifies CASSWWEEDEKLFF. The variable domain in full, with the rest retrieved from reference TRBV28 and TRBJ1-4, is DVKVTQSSRYLVKRTGEKVFLECVQDMDHENMFWYRQDPGLGLRLIYFSYDVKMKEKGDIPEGYSVSREKKERFSLILESASTNQTSMYLCASSWWEEDEKLFFGSGTQLSVL.

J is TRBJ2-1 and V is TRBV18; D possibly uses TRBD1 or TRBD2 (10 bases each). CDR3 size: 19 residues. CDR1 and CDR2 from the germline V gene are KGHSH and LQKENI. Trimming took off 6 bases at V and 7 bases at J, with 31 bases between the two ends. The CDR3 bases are TGTGCCAGCTCGCTTTTGGACAGGGGGGGACTAGCGATCGGAAATGAGCAGTTCTTC. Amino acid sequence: CASSLLDRGGLAIGNEQFF.

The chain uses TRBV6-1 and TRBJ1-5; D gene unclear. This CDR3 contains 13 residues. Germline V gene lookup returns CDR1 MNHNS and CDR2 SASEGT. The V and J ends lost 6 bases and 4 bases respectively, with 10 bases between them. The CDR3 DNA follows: TGTGCCAGCAGCGAGACCGGAAATCAGCCCCAGCATTTT. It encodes CASSETGNQPQHF.

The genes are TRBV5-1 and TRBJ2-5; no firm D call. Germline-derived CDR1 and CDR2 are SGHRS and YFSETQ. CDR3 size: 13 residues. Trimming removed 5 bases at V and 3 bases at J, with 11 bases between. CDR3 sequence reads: CASRLYLEETQYF. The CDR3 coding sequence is TGCGCCAGCAGACTATACCTCGAAGAGACCCAGTACTTC.

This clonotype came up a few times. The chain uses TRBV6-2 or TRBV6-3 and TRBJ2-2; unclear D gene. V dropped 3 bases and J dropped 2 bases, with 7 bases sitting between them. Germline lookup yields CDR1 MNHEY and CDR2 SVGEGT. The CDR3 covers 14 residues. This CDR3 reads CASSYFVNTGELFF. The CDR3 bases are TGTGCCAGCAGTTATTTCGTTAACACCGGGGAGCTGTTTTTT.

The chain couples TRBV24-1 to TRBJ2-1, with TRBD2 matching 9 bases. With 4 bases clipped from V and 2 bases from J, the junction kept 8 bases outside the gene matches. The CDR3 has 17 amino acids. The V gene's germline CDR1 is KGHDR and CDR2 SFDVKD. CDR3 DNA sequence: TGTGCCACCAGTGACCCCTTTGGACTAGCGCCCTACAATGAGCAGTTCTTC. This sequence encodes CATSDPFGLAPYNEQFF.

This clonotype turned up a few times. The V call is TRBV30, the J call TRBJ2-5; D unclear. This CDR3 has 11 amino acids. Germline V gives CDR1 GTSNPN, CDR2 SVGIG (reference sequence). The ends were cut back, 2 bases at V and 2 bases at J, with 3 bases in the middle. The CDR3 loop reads CAWSFQETQYF. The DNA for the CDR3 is TGTGCCTGGAGTTTTCAAGAGACCCAGTACTTC.

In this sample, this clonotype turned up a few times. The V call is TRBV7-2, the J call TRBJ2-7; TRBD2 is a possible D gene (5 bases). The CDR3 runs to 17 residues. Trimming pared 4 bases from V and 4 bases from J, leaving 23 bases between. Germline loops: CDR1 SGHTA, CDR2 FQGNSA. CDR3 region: CASSYGTAATRRYEQYF. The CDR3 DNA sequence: TGTGCCAGCAGCTATGGAACAGCGGCAACGCGACGGTACGAGCAGTACTTC.

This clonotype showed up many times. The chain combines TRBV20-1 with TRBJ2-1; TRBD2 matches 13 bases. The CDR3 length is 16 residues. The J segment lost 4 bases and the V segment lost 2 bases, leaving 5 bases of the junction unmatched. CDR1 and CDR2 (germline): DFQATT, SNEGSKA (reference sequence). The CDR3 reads CSARTSGRVQYNEQFF. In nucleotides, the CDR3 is TGCAGTGCTAGAACTAGCGGGAGGGTGCAGTACAATGAGCAGTTCTTC.

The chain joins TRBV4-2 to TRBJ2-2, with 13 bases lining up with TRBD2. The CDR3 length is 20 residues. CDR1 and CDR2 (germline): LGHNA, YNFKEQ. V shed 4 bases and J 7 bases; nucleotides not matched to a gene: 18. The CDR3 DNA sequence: TGTGCCAGCAGCCCTCAAACCACTAGCGGGAGGGCCCTCGGTGGCGGGGAGCTGTTTTTT. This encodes CASSPQTTSGRALGGGELFF.